The 21 T cell receptor beta chains listed next were all sequenced from one sample in a study of CDR3 diversity in severe acne. TCRdb reprocessed the PCR reads via MiXCR and lists one record per CDR3 protein. The table includes roughly 100,000 distinct CDR3 sequences, roughly 51% detected once. Sequencing input: blood. The origin of the receptors is a male donor with acne.

This clonotype has a handful of counts. CDR3 amino acids: CASSLGDTYEQYF. The CDR3 DNA reads as TGTGCCAGCAGCTTAGGCGACACCTACGAGCAGTACTTC. The rearrangement joins TRBV7-6 to TRBJ2-7; no reliable D call. Germline V CDR1 and CDR2: SGHVS, FNYEAQ. The CDR3 is made up of 13 amino acids. V lost 1 base to trimming and J lost 2 bases, with 6 bases between them.

The chain employs TRBV10-3 and TRBJ2-3, with 16 bases matching TRBD2. The CDR3 has 20 amino acids. Germline CDR1 and CDR2: ENHRY and SYGVKD. After removal of 10 bases from V and 4 bases from J, the junction contained 20 bases not matched to a gene. CDR3 region: CASINGGLAGGPTNADTQYF. The CDR3 coding sequence is TGTGCCAGCATCAACGGGGGACTAGCGGGAGGGCCTACGAATGCAGATACGCAGTATTTT.

Concerning this clonotype: A much more abundant neighbour one base away suggests this may be a read error. The chain couples TRBV11-1 to TRBJ2-1, with TRBD2 matching 12 bases. Unmatched junction bases numbered 2, after V lost 3 bases and J lost 2 bases. Germline lookup yields CDR1 SGHAT and CDR2 FQDESV (reference sequence). This CDR3 comprises 16 residues. CDR3 bases: TGTGCCAGCAGCTTCGGGACTAGCGGGCCCTACAATGAGCAGTTCTTC. As protein: CASSFGTSGPYNEQFF.

The chain combines TRBV9 with TRBJ1-2, with unresolved D. Germline CDR1 SGDLS, CDR2 YYNGEE. The V end lost 6 bases, the J end lost 4 bases, and 4 bases lay between the germline ends. CDR3 length: 10 residues. The CDR3 sequence is CASKGYGYTF. The CDR3 bases are TGTGCCAGCAAGGGCTATGGCTACACCTTC.

This rearrangement joins TRBV2 to TRBJ2-3, with 14 bases identical to TRBD2. The V gene end was trimmed by 6 bases and the J gene end by 1 base; junction bases not matched to a gene: 9. Germline CDR1 reads SNHLY; CDR2 reads FYNNEI. The CDR3 sequence is 18 residues long. This CDR3 reads CASSGTSGSRLRTDTQYF. DNA for the CDR3: TGTGCCAGCAGCGGGACTAGCGGGAGTCGTTTACGCACAGATACGCAGTATTTT. The full variable domain, rest sourced from reference TRBV2 and TRBJ2-3, is EPEVTQTPSHQVTQMGQEVILRCVPISNHLYFYWYRQILGQKVEFLVSFYNNEISEKSEIFDDQFSVERPDGSNFTLKIRSTKLEDSAMYFCASSGTSGSRLRTDTQYFGPGTRLTVL.

As to this clonotype: It may be a read error: a sequence one base away is much more abundant. The rearrangement joins TRBV7-9 to TRBJ2-1; weak D call: TRBD2 (6 bases). This CDR3 comprises 15 residues. The germline gives CDR1 SEHNR, CDR2 FQNEAQ (reference sequence). Trimming pared 4 bases from V and 6 bases from J, leaving 16 bases between. Written as DNA, the CDR3 is TGTGCCAGCAGCTGGGACTCGGCGGCCTGCAATGAGCAGTTCTTC. Residues: CASSWDSAACNEQFF.

This clonotype occurred a few times. This chain joins TRBV4-1 and TRBJ1-2; 8 bases map to TRBD1. Germline values: CDR1 MGHRA, CDR2 YSYEKL. Losses at the gene ends were 1 base for V and 8 bases for J; bases not matched to a gene: 9. The CDR3 loop spans 15 amino acids. This chain's CDR3 is CASSQVRGLPQGYTF. The CDR3 DNA is TGCGCCAGCAGCCAAGTCAGGGGGCTTCCTCAAGGCTACACCTTC.

This chain joins TRBV5-5 and TRBJ1-4, with D uncertain. The germline V and J ends were trimmed by 0 bases and 11 bases, with 23 bases remaining between them. The germline V gene encodes CDR1 SGHKS and CDR2 YYEKEE (reference sequence). The CDR3 runs to 17 residues. CDR3 residues: CASSLEIRSRRPEKLFF. As DNA, the CDR3 is TGTGCCAGCAGCTTGGAGATTAGAAGCCGGCGCCCAGAGAAACTGTTTTTT.

A few counts support this clonotype. The chain uses TRBV28 and TRBJ1-1, with D uncertain. The CDR3 sequence is 15 residues long. CDR1 and CDR2 from the germline V gene are MDHEN and SYDVKM. Trimming removed 6 bases from V and 1 base from J, with 15 bases in between. The CDR3 is CASSQIISRNTEAFF. The CDR3 bases are TGTGCCAGCAGCCAGATCATCAGCAGGAACACTGAAGCTTTCTTT.

This clonotype is labeled medium-sized. The V and J genes are TRBV20-1 and TRBJ2-7; TRBD1 matches at 7 bases. The CDR3 is 14 amino acids. Germline values: CDR1 DFQATT, CDR2 SNEGSKA (reference sequence). J lost 4 bases, V lost 6 bases, and 12 bases had no gene match. The CDR3 DNA reads as TGCAGTGCCGGCCCCAGACAGGGCCTTTACGAGCAGTACTTC. It translates to CSAGPRQGLYEQYF.

CDR3 protein: CATSHPGQGARTDTQYF. The CDR3 nucleotides are TGTGCCACTTCTCACCCGGGACAGGGGGCGAGGACAGATACGCAGTATTTT. The V and J genes are TRBV24-1 and TRBJ2-3; 12 nucleotides match TRBD1. Germline CDR1 KGHDR, CDR2 SFDVKD. The junction had 13 bases not matched to a gene; V was cut back by 10 bases and J by 3 bases. CDR3 length: 17 amino acids.

This clonotype appeared a few times. The chain carries TRBV29-1 and TRBJ2-7; D could derive from TRBD1 or TRBD2 (5 bases each). The CDR3 runs 12 residues. Deletions cut 6 bases from V and 2 bases from J, with 11 bases between. Germline values: CDR1 SQVTM, CDR2 ANQGSEA. In DNA form, the CDR3 reads TGCAGCGTCGGGGACGGACCCTACGAGCAGTACTTC. This sequence encodes CSVGDGPYEQYF.

The J gene is TRBJ1-5, the V gene TRBV10-3; D is unresolved. The V and J ends lost 0 bases and 2 bases respectively, with 11 bases between them. Germline-derived CDR1 and CDR2 are ENHRY and SYGVKD. This CDR3 has 16 residues. The chain's CDR3 is CAISESPGMGNQPQHF. As DNA, the CDR3 is TGTGCCATCAGTGAGTCTCCGGGAATGGGCAATCAGCCCCAGCATTTT.

This clonotype was picked up a small number of times. This chain links TRBV3-1 with TRBJ2-5; possibly TRBD2 for D (6 bases). The CDR3 runs 15 residues. Trimming took 2 bases from V and 5 from J, leaving 15 bases between them. Germline V gene sequence: CDR1 LGHDT, CDR2 YNNKEL (reference sequence). CDR3: CASSQRGGLKETQYF. CDR3 nucleotide sequence: TGTGCCAGCAGCCAAAGGGGAGGACTGAAGGAGACCCAGTACTTC.

V and J are TRBV20-1 and TRBJ2-3; D is tentatively TRBD1 or TRBD2 (5 bases each). The V end was cut by 5 bases, the J end by 11 bases, with 23 bases between. Germline V gives CDR1 DFQATT, CDR2 SNEGSKA (reference sequence). There are 14 residues in the CDR3. The CDR3 is CSAWGLGSYNEQYF. In nucleotides, the CDR3 is TGCAGTGCTTGGGGGTTGGGGTCCTACAATGAGCAGTATTTT.

This clonotype was counted many times. The V call is TRBV15, the J call TRBJ2-5, with D possibly TRBD2 on 6 matching bases. This CDR3 comprises 14 residues. Trimming cost V 1 base and J 3 bases, with 9 bases left between them. In germline, CDR1 is LNHNV, CDR2 YYDKDF (reference sequence). The CDR3 DNA reads TGTGCCACCAGCAGAGGGAGGGGAGAAGAGACCCAGTACTTC. Its translation: CATSRGRGEETQYF.

This clonotype was seen repeatedly, ten times or more. The rearrangement links TRBV5-1 to TRBJ2-2; no clear D. Per germline, CDR1 SGHRS and CDR2 YFSETQ. The CDR3 extends over 15 amino acids. V gave up 0 bases and J gave up 2 bases, with 8 bases separating them. The CDR3 DNA sequence: TGCGCCAGCAGCTTGGAATTTACAAACACCGGGGAGCTGTTTTTT. The encoded protein is CASSLEFTNTGELFF.

This clonotype has ten or more counts. The chain recombines TRBV9 with TRBJ2-1, with D possibly matching TRBD2 (6 bases). There are 12 residues in the CDR3. Germline-derived CDR1 and CDR2 are SGDLS and YYNGEE. V was shortened by 6 bases and J by 5 bases, with 9 bases between the two germline ends. CDR3 nucleotide sequence: TGTGCCAGCACCGGGGGAGACAATGAGCAGTTCTTC. Translating gives CASTGGDNEQFF.

For the CDR3, the DNA is TGTGCCAGCAGTCCCCCCCCCCGCAGCACAGATACGCAGTATTTT. This gives the protein CASSPPPRSTDTQYF. The J gene is TRBJ2-3, the V gene TRBV2, with no clear D. V gave up 5 bases and J gave up 0 bases, with 12 bases separating them. The CDR3 length is 15 residues. Germline-derived CDR1 and CDR2 are SNHLY and FYNNEI.

This clonotype appeared many times. The CDR3 loop reads CSARQSYNEQFF. DNA of the CDR3: TGCAGTGCGAGACAATCCTACAATGAGCAGTTCTTC. The chain joins TRBV20-1 to TRBJ2-1, with no clear D. The CDR3 contains 12 residues. Germline V gene lookup returns CDR1 DFQATT and CDR2 SNEGSKA (reference sequence). V was clipped by 6 bases and J by 1 base, with 7 bases between them.

The chain uses TRBV2 and TRBJ1-5; no firm D call. V lost 8 bases and J 2 bases, leaving 13 bases between the germline ends. The germline V gene has CDR1 SNHLY and CDR2 FYNNEI. The CDR3 is 14 residues long. The CDR3 protein is CASSDGEGNQPQHF. Here the CDR3 DNA reads TGTGCCAGCTCTGACGGCGAGGGCAATCAGCCCCAGCATTTT. The full variable domain, rest sourced from reference TRBV2 and TRBJ1-5, is EPEVTQTPSHQVTQMGQEVILRCVPISNHLYFYWYRQILGQKVEFLVSFYNNEISEKSEIFDDQFSVERPDGSNFTLKIRSTKLEDSAMYFCASSDGEGNQPQHFGDGTRLSIL.